This T cell receptor beta chain was sequenced during a study of cytomegalovirus exposure and HLA in healthy donors. Primers included in the PCR were 60 Vbeta and 13 Jbeta primers. The data were produced by immunoSEQ multiplex PCR, yet TCRdb's version contains in-frame clones alone and is incomplete. The top ten hold 0.95% to 1.1% of the sample, which has over 200,000 clones, roughly 89% seen once. J was trimmed by 5 bases and V by 0 bases; bases with no gene match: 7. Germline V gene lookup returns CDR1 SGHTA and CDR2 FQGNSA. CDR3 length equals 15 residues. A single count supports this clone. Material for sequencing was PBMCs. The chain recombines TRBV7-2 with TRBJ2-7, with 7 bases matching TRBD2. This TCR was sampled from a woman younger than 30 in good health and CMV-seronegative. The DNA of the CDR3 is TGTGCCAGCAGCTTAGCTCCTGCGACTAGCCACGAGCAGTACTTC. Translated: CASSLAPATSHEQYF.